The sequence of this T cell receptor (beta chain) was determined in a study of control samples from healthy donors and cancer patients (dated by TCRdb to 2020 to 2021). CDR3 length: 14 amino acids, cysteine to phenylalanine. The kept DNA is CDR3 alone, 42 bases in frame from the first base. V loses 6 bases, J loses 1 base, and the germline ends lie 12 bases apart. CDR1 LGHDT and CDR2 YNNKEL were looked up in the germline V gene (reference sequence). To prepare the library, the immunoSEQ multiplex PCR assay was applied. In TCRdb, the immuneACCESS table is reduced to in-frame sequences with V and J assigned. These tables do not hold every clone; where another copy was compared, an unresolved V gene accounts for under half, and the others remain unexplained. For this sample the table gives 84,000 or so clones, of which 91% were detected only once. The ten most abundant clones make up roughly 18% of the sample.

Note on this clone: Its antigen is still unknown. The sample holds no much larger clone one base away, and base qualities are not on file.

The chain is made from TRBV3-1 (or the pseudogene TRBV3-2) and TRBJ1-2; the D gene is perhaps TRBD1, on 5 matching bases. The clonotype comes from a man aged 45-60 years in good health. The sample comprised blood. The CDR3 region has the sequence CASSRGAFNYGYTF. The DNA sequence follows: TGTGCCAGCAGTCGAGGGGCATTTAACTATGGCTACACCTTC.